One and the same sample provided the 4 T cell receptor beta chains below, sequenced in a study of cytomegalovirus exposure and HLA in healthy donors. The PCR was carried out with 60 Vbeta primers and 13 Jbeta primers. The repertoire was sequenced with immunoSEQ multiplex PCR; TCRdb's copy has only in-frame clones and lacks some. The data show under 150,000 clones, roughly four fifths seen once. The sample comprised PBMCs. The receptors shown here come from a young man in good health and CMV-seronegative.

The J gene is TRBJ2-3, the V gene TRBV14, with a possible D match to TRBD1 (6 bases). V lost 4 bases, J lost 1 base, and 12 bases lay in between. The CDR3 runs 15 residues. Germline V gene lookup returns CDR1 SGHDN and CDR2 FVKESK. The CDR3, as DNA: TGTGCCAGCAGCCCCCAGGGACACCGCACAGATACGCAGTATTTT. Protein product: CASSPQGHRTDTQYF.

V is TRBV7-4 and J is TRBJ2-7; D uncertain. Germline V gives CDR1 SGHVT, CDR2 SQSDAQ. CDR3 length: 11 residues. Deletions cut 5 bases from V and 6 bases from J, with 8 bases between. The CDR3 bases are TGTGCCAGCAGCCCGTTATTCGAGCAGTACTTC. This sequence encodes CASSPLFEQYF.

In this sample, this clone turned up a few times. The gene calls are TRBV6-4 and TRBJ2-5; TRBD2 aligns across 7 bases. This CDR3 has 13 amino acids. V was clipped by 2 bases and J by 5 bases; unmatched bases: 2. CDR1 is MRHNA and CDR2 is SNTAGT in the germline V gene. The CDR3 here is CASSDREGETQYF. For the CDR3, the DNA is TGTGCCAGCAGTGACAGGGAGGGGGAGACCCAGTACTTC.

The gene calls are TRBV19 and TRBJ1-5; 7 bases agree with TRBD1. The CDR3 runs 12 residues. Looked up from germline, CDR1 is LNHDA and CDR2 is SQIVND (reference sequence). V lost 8 bases to trimming and J lost 4 bases; unmatched junction nucleotides: 2. This CDR3 is CASATGNQPQHF. The CDR3 DNA sequence: TGTGCCAGTGCGACAGGGAATCAGCCCCAGCATTTT.